This is a list of T cell receptor beta chains from one sample in a study of neurological immune-mediated disorders. TCRdb independently ran MiXCR on the 5' RACE reads; one entry per CDR3 protein. The top ten clones hold about 21% of a sample with roughly 30,000 distinct CDR3 sequences, approximately 4.5% of them seen once. Sequencing used PBMCs. The receptors derive from a man aged 18 to 30 in good health. CDR3s include the opening cysteine and the closing phenylalanine or tryptophan. The D gene is left open where the match is weak. The size of a clone is reported for some rows only, either as once, few or many, or as a class for expanded clones.

>many|TRBJ2-7|TRBV28|.
TGTGCCAGCAGTTTTCTGGCGAGTGAGCAGTACTTC
CASSFLASEQYF
>many|TRBJ2-7|TRBV3-1|.
TGTGCCAGCAGCCAAGGGCAGGTCGGTTACGAGCAGTACTTC
CASSQGQVGYEQYF
>many|TRBJ2-3|TRBV20-1|.
TGCAGTGCTAGGGGGGCCCCGGGGGGCAGACCAGATACGCAGTATTTT
CSARGAPGGRPDTQYF
>many|TRBJ1-6|TRBV5-1|TRBD1
TGCGCCAGCAGCGGAACGGACAGGGGGAATTCACCCCTCCACTTT
CASSGTDRGNSPLHF
>many|TRBJ1-2|TRBV5-6|.
TGTGCCAGCAGCTTCACCGGTACGGGCTCTGGCTACACCTTC
CASSFTGTGSGYTF
>many|TRBJ2-1|TRBV29-1|.
TGCAGCGTAGAAGGACAGTACTACAATGAGCAGTTCTTC
CSVEGQYYNEQFF
>many|TRBJ1-1|TRBV6-5|.
TGTGCCAGCAGCTGGGGCGGGGTGAATGGGGCCACTGAAGCTTTCTTT
CASSWGGVNGATEAFF
>many|TRBJ1-2|TRBV7-9|.
TGTGCCAGCAGCTTATGGGTTGGCTACACCTTC
CASSLWVGYTF
>once|TRBJ2-7|TRBV5-6|TRBD2
TGTGCCAGCAGCCCGGGGCTAGCGGGTGTCCTCTACGAGCAGTACTTC
CASSPGLAGVLYEQYF
>many|TRBJ2-3|TRBV5-1|TRBD1
TGCGCCAGCAGTCTACAGGGGGCCAGCACAGATACGCAGTATTTT
CASSLQGASTDTQYF
>few|TRBJ1-2|TRBV6-5|.
TGTGCCAGCAGTGAATACGACAGCGGTGGCTACACCTTC
CASSEYDSGGYTF
>many|TRBJ2-3|TRBV5-1|TRBD2
TGCGCCAGCAGCTTTCAAGAGAGCGGGGGGGAAGATACGCAGTATTTT
CASSFQESGGEDTQYF
>many|TRBJ2-5|TRBV5-1|.
TGCGCCAGCGGACAGAGAGAAGAACAAGAGACCCAGTACTTC
CASGQREEQETQYF
>many|TRBJ2-1|TRBV10-3|TRBD2
TGTGCCATCAGGCCGGGACTAGCGGGGGGGCCGAGTGAGCAGTTCTTC
CAIRPGLAGGPSEQFF
>many|TRBJ1-4|TRBV27|TRBD1
TGTGCCAGCAGTCCAGGGACAGGGGATCCAACTAATGAAAAACTGTTTTTT
CASSPGTGDPTNEKLFF
>many|TRBJ2-7|TRBV4-2|.
TGTGCCAGCACCCAAGACGGGACCGGACTCTACGAGCAGTACTTC
CASTQDGTGLYEQYF
>many|TRBJ2-3|TRBV20-1|TRBD2
TGCAGTGCCGGGGGGACCATAACAGATACGCAGTATTTT
CSAGGTITDTQYF
>many|TRBJ1-5|TRBV12-3/TRBV12-4|.
TGTGCCAGCAGCTCCAGAGGTCAGCCCCAGCATTTT
CASSSRGQPQHF
>many|TRBJ1-5|TRBV29-1|TRBD1
TGCAGCGTTGAAGGGGACAGGGGTCAGCCCCAGCATTTT
CSVEGDRGQPQHF
>.|TRBJ1-5|TRBV3-1|TRBD1
TGTGCCAGCAGCCAAGACCTCCGGGACAGGGAGGGCCCCCAGCATTTT
CASSQDLRDREGPQHF
>many|TRBJ2-1|TRBV7-2|.
TGTGCCAGCAGCTTAGAGAGAGGCCTCTATGAGCAGTTCTTC
CASSLERGLYEQFF
>many|TRBJ2-5|TRBV5-1|TRBD1
TGCGCCAGCACTGTACAGGGGACGGGACAAGAGACCCAGTACTTC
CASTVQGTGQETQYF
>many|TRBJ1-5|TRBV10-3|.
TGTGCCATCACGCAGAACTTGAATCAGCCCCAGCATTTT
CAITQNLNQPQHF
>many|TRBJ1-2|TRBV6-5|.
TGTGCCAGCAGTCCCCAACCGGGCTATGGCTACACCTTC
CASSPQPGYGYTF
>many|TRBJ2-7|TRBV12-3/TRBV12-4|.
TGTGCCAGCAGTTCGACATGGATCTCCTACGAGCAGTACTTC
CASSSTWISYEQYF
>many|TRBJ2-2|TRBV7-9|.
TGTGCCAGCAGCCCAGGGAACACCGGGGAGCTGTTTTTT
CASSPGNTGELFF
>many|TRBJ1-1|TRBV20-1|TRBD1
TGCAGTGCTAAGGGACAGGTTAACACTGAAGCTTTCTTT
CSAKGQVNTEAFF
>many|TRBJ1-4|TRBV20-1|.
TGCAGTGCCAGAACAGTGGTTGAAAAACTGTTTTTT
CSARTVVEKLFF
>many|TRBJ1-6|TRBV20-1|.
TGCAGTGCTAGAAAAGGGGGGCGCCGCGGTTCACCCCTCCACTTT
CSARKGGRRGSPLHF
>many|TRBJ2-7|TRBV20-1|.
TGCAGTGCTAGAGATGTCGGACGCGTGGGGCAGTACTTC
CSARDVGRVGQYF
>many|TRBJ2-2|TRBV7-3|TRBD1
TGTGCCAGCAGCTTAAATGAGGGGGCGAAATCCGGGGAGCTGTTTTTT
CASSLNEGAKSGELFF
>many|TRBJ2-1|TRBV7-3|.
TGTGCCAGCAGTCAGGGGAATGAGCAGTTCTTC
CASSQGNEQFF
>many|TRBJ1-2|TRBV20-1|.
TGCAGTGCAGAGCCCTGGGATGGCTACACCTTC
CSAEPWDGYTF
>many|TRBJ1-1|TRBV5-1|.
TGCGCCAGCAGCTTGGCCTGGGGGGGGGCCGCTGAAGCTTTCTTT
CASSLAWGGAAEAFF
>many|TRBJ2-7|TRBV7-2|.
TGTGCCAGCGCCAGTGGGATCTACGAGCAGTACTTC
CASASGIYEQYF
>many|TRBJ2-4|TRBV20-1|.
TGCAGTGCTGGGATCGGGAACCCCCGGGGGAACATTCAGTACTTC
CSAGIGNPRGNIQYF
>medium-sized|TRBJ2-7|TRBV20-1|TRBD1
TGCAGTGCTGGTTCACCGGGACAGGGGGACGAGCAGTACTTC
CSAGSPGQGDEQYF
>many|TRBJ2-5|TRBV20-1|.
TGCAGTGCTACTTGGGAGACCCAGTACTTC
CSATWETQYF
>many|TRBJ2-1|TRBV12-3/TRBV12-4|.
TGTGCCAGCAGTTTAGTGAGTCACAATGAGCAGTTCTTC
CASSLVSHNEQFF
>many|TRBJ2-1|TRBV6-5|.
TGTGCCAGCAGTTACGGGGGTGAGCAGTTCTTC
CASSYGGEQFF
>many|TRBJ2-3|TRBV20-1|TRBD2
TGCAGTGCTAGGCAAAAGCGGGGGGACCTAACAGATACGCAGTATTTT
CSARQKRGDLTDTQYF
>few|TRBJ1-4|TRBV5-1|TRBD1
TGCGCCAGCAGCTTGGAGGGGGCGAGCGGAGAAAAACTGTTTTTT
CASSLEGASGEKLFF
>many|TRBJ1-5|TRBV20-1|.
TGCAGTGCTAGAGGCCCGGGCTCGCTTCAGCCCCAGCATTTT
CSARGPGSLQPQHF
>.|TRBJ2-1|TRBV18|.
TGTGCCAGCTCACCACAAGACTCAGAAGAGCAGTTCTTC
CASSPQDSEEQFF
>many|TRBJ1-2|TRBV9|TRBD1
TGTGCCAGCAGCGTAGATTGGACAGGGAGACGTCAGGATGGCTACACCTTC
CASSVDWTGRRQDGYTF
>many|TRBJ2-5|TRBV5-1|TRBD2
TGCGCCAGCAGCTTGGGACTAGCGGGGCCTGCGGAGACCCAGTACTTC
CASSLGLAGPAETQYF
>.|TRBJ2-7|TRBV18|.
TGTGCCAGCTCACCTTCCAGTCTGGTCCACGAGCAGTACTTC
CASSPSSLVHEQYF
>many|TRBJ2-1|TRBV29-1|.
TGCAGCGCCCCAGGAGGCCGAGGGACATACAATGAGCAGTTCTTC
CSAPGGRGTYNEQFF
>many|TRBJ2-3|TRBV19|.
TGTGCCAGTACCCCGGACAGTTTGAGCACAGATACGCAGTATTTT
CASTPDSLSTDTQYF
>many|TRBJ2-6|TRBV5-1|.
TGCGCCAGCAGCTCTGGAAATTCCTCTGGGGCCAACGTCCTGACTTTC
CASSSGNSSGANVLTF
>many|TRBJ2-1|TRBV11-2|.
TGTGCCAGCAGCTCGAGACAGTCCCCTGAGCAGTTCTTC
CASSSRQSPEQFF
>many|TRBJ2-1|TRBV4-1|TRBD2
TGCGCCAGCAGCCGAACTAGCGGGGGGGCAGATGAGCAGTTCTTC
CASSRTSGGADEQFF
>many|TRBJ2-2|TRBV20-1|TRBD2
TGCAGTGCTCGACAAGCGGGGGGGCTAACCGGGGAGCTGTTTTTT
CSARQAGGLTGELFF
>many|TRBJ1-5|TRBV19|TRBD1
TGTGCCAGTAGTATGGGACAGTACCGGGAGCCCCAGCATTTT
CASSMGQYREPQHF
>many|TRBJ1-5|TRBV12-3/TRBV12-4|.
TGTGCCAGCAGTTTAGTCTGGGGGGGCAATCAGCCCCAGCATTTT
CASSLVWGGNQPQHF
>many|TRBJ2-2|TRBV11-2|TRBD1
TGTGCCAGCAGCCCGACAGGGGAGGGGGAGCTGTTTTTT
CASSPTGEGELFF
>many|TRBJ2-3|TRBV25-1|.
TGTGCCAGCAGTGAAAGGGGGGGCGCAGATACGCAGTATTTT
CASSERGGADTQYF
>many|TRBJ1-5|TRBV20-1|TRBD1
TGCAGTGCTAGAGACTTACAGGGGACTCAGCCCCAGCATTTT
CSARDLQGTQPQHF
>many|TRBJ2-2|TRBV7-7|TRBD2
TGTGCTAGCAGCTTGGGGACTAGCGGACCCGGGGAGCTGTTTTTT
CASSLGTSGPGELFF